A selection of T cell receptor beta chains follows, all from one sample in a study of cytomegalovirus exposure and HLA in healthy donors. Generated by immunoSEQ multiplex PCR, the TCRdb table keeps only in-frame clones and is missing some. Of 150,000 to 200,000 clones in the sample, 80% to 90% were seen once. The sample taken for sequencing was PBMCs. The receptors come from a woman aged 25 to 39 in good health and CMV-seronegative. The CDR3 runs from the conserved cysteine through the conserved F or W. The order of the fields is clone size, V gene, J gene, D gene, CDR3 protein, CDR3 DNA. A D gene is named only where the DNA matches it firmly. The size of a clone is reported for some rows only, either as once, few or many, or as a class for expanded clones.

>.|TRBV12-5|TRBJ1-2|TRBD1
CASGLVRGNRGYGYTF
TGTGCTAGTGGTTTGGTAAGAGGGAACAGGGGCTATGGCTACACCTTC
>.|TRBV6-1|TRBJ2-7|.
CASSDLTHNEQYF
TGTGCCAGCAGTGACCTTACACATAACGAGCAGTACTTC
>.|TRBV5-6|TRBJ1-1|.
CASSPLGAGNTEAFF
TGTGCCAGCAGCCCTCTGGGGGCCGGGAACACTGAAGCTTTCTTT
>.|TRBV4-3|TRBJ1-4|.
CASSYRVIDEKLFF
TGCGCCAGCAGCTACCGGGTAATAGATGAAAAACTGTTTTTT
>.|TRBV19|TRBJ1-1|.
CASSRSGNTEAFF
TGTGCCAGTAGTCGGTCCGGGAACACTGAAGCTTTCTTT
>.|TRBV4-1|TRBJ2-7|.
CASSQVGQGQGNAYEQYF
TGCGCCAGCAGCCAAGTGGGGCAGGGACAAGGGAATGCCTACGAGCAGTACTTC
>.|TRBV2|TRBJ2-5|.
CASSGETSLETQYF
TGTGCCAGCAGTGGGGAGACTAGTCTAGAGACCCAGTACTTC
>.|TRBV7-9|TRBJ2-2|TRBD1
CASRPWTGNTGELFF
TGTGCCAGCAGACCCTGGACAGGGAACACCGGGGAGCTGTTTTTT
>.|TRBV6-5|TRBJ2-5|.
CASSYSPSEETQYF
TGTGCCAGCAGTTACTCCCCTAGCGAAGAGACCCAGTACTTC
>.|TRBV5-1|TRBJ1-2|TRBD1
CASSTGTGLSDYGYTF
TGCGCCAGCAGCACCGGGACAGGGCTTTCGGACTATGGCTACACCTTC
>.|TRBV5-1|TRBJ1-3|TRBD1
CASSPQGGSGNTIYF
TGCGCCAGCAGCCCCCAGGGGGGCTCTGGAAACACCATATATTTT
>.|TRBV9|TRBJ2-1|TRBD1
CASSGDDWDRGNEQFF
TGTGCCAGCAGCGGAGACGATTGGGACAGGGGCAATGAGCAGTTCTTC
>.|TRBV2|TRBJ2-7|TRBD2
CASSEDTSGGPINYEQYF
TGTGCCAGCAGTGAAGACACTAGCGGGGGACCGATTAACTACGAGCAGTACTTC
>.|TRBV7-9|TRBJ1-1|.
CASSSRTQGYTEAFF
TGTGCCAGCAGCTCCCGGACTCAAGGCTACACTGAAGCTTTCTTT
>.|TRBV6-1|TRBJ1-5|.
CASCEGVYGGQPQHF
TGTGCCAGTTGTGAGGGGGTGTACGGCGGTCAGCCCCAGCATTTT
>.|TRBV7-7|TRBJ2-7|.
CASSLARSDEQYF
TGTGCTAGCAGCTTAGCGCGGTCCGACGAGCAGTACTTC
>few|TRBV11-2|TRBJ1-2|TRBD1
CASSLGQGYGYTF
TGTGCCAGCAGCTTAGGACAGGGCTATGGCTACACCTTC
>.|TRBV6-1|TRBJ1-3|TRBD1
CASRGTASSGNTIYF
TGTGCCAGCAGAGGGACAGCCAGCTCTGGAAACACCATATATTTT
>few|TRBV11-2|TRBJ1-3|.
CATQGRSGNTIYF
TGTGCCACCCAGGGGCGCTCTGGAAACACCATATATTTT
>.|TRBV18|TRBJ1-1|.
CASSGWDKPEAFF
TGTGCCAGCTCCGGATGGGACAAACCTGAAGCTTTCTTT
>.|TRBV18|TRBJ2-1|TRBD2
CASSPPLRAQLAGGDEQFF
TGTGCCAGCTCACCACCCCTTAGGGCCCAACTAGCGGGGGGTGATGAGCAGTTCTTC
>.|TRBV30|TRBJ1-1|TRBD1
CAWSVDRAYTEAFF
TGTGCCTGGAGTGTTGACAGGGCTTACACTGAAGCTTTCTTT
>once|TRBV11-3|TRBJ2-5|TRBD1
CASSRGTGDQETQYF
TGTGCCAGCAGCCGTGGGACAGGGGATCAAGAGACCCAGTACTTC
>once|TRBV4-1|TRBJ1-5|.
CASSPAPRRGGDQPQHF
TGCGCCAGCAGTCCTGCACCCAGGAGGGGGGGAGATCAGCCCCAGCATTTT
>.|TRBV6-5|TRBJ1-4|TRBD1
CASRDYRGPNEKLFF
TGTGCCAGCAGGGACTACAGGGGCCCTAATGAAAAACTGTTTTTT
>.|TRBV6-6|TRBJ2-1|TRBD1
CASSPRTGFSNEQFF
TGTGCCAGCAGTCCCCGGACAGGGTTTTCGAATGAGCAGTTCTTC
>.|TRBV10-1|TRBJ1-1|.
CASSPSRGVAAAFF
TGCGCCAGCAGTCCAAGCAGGGGAGTGGCTGCAGCTTTCTTT
>once|TRBV5-1|TRBJ2-7|.
CASSLERELRYEQYF
TGCGCCAGCAGCTTGGAAAGGGAGTTGAGGTACGAGCAGTACTTC